The 14 T cell receptor beta chains in this list originate from one sample, sequenced in a study of shared clonotypes between healthy human individuals. Sequencing was performed with immunoSEQ multiplex PCR; in TCRdb, only in-frame clones are kept and a portion is missing. In the table there are under 2,500,000 clones, 90% to 97% of which are singletons. The sample consisted of naive CD4+ T cells sorted from blood. Subset indicated: CD45RA+ positively selected. The receptors derive from a young man in good health.

The genes are TRBV29-1 and TRBJ2-3; TRBD1 agrees at 9 bases. Trimming took 5 bases from V and 4 from J; bases not matched to a gene: 10. CDR1 and CDR2 (germline): SQVTM, ANQGSEA. This CDR3 comprises 15 residues. The CDR3 bases are TGCAGCGTTCATTTCGGGACAGGGTATCCAGATACGCAGTATTTT. Translation gives CSVHFGTGYPDTQYF.

V usage is TRBV18 and J usage is TRBJ2-7, with a weak D call TRBD1 (6 bases). CDR3 size: 13 residues. Germline V CDR1 and CDR2: KGHSH, LQKENI. V gave up 2 bases and J gave up 3 bases, with 8 bases separating them. CDR3 protein: CASSPDRFYEQYF. DNA of the CDR3: TGTGCCAGCTCACCAGACAGGTTCTACGAGCAGTACTTC.

Only one count was recorded for this clone. The J gene is TRBJ2-6, the V gene TRBV7-2; a possible D gene is TRBD1 (6 bases). CDR1 SGHTA and CDR2 FQGNSA come from the germline V gene. V shed 6 bases and J shed 8 bases, with 14 bases lying between them. This CDR3 contains 14 residues. The CDR3 is CASSTRGTPNVLTF. In nucleotides, the CDR3 is TGTGCCAGCAGTACTAGGGGGACCCCCAACGTCCTGACTTTC.

As for this clone: Other DNA sequences from this sample encode an identical CDR3 as well. This rearrangement joins TRBV18 to TRBJ1-5; TRBD1 is a possible D gene (5 bases). This CDR3 is 13 amino acids long. In germline, CDR1 is KGHSH, CDR2 LQKENI. Trimming took 4 bases from V and 2 from J, leaving 6 bases between them. The CDR3 region has the DNA TGTGCCAGCTCACGGGACGGCAATCAGCCCCAGCATTTT. Translation gives CASSRDGNQPQHF.

V gene TRBV5-6 combines with J gene TRBJ2-7, with 9 bases matching TRBD2. The V segment lost 4 bases and the J segment 3 bases; nucleotides outside the gene matches: 8. Germline CDR1 is SGHDT and CDR2 is YYEEEE. The CDR3 contains 15 residues. CDR3 coding DNA: TGTGCCAGCAGCCCGACTAGCGGAATTGTCTACGAGCAGTACTTC. Its protein product is CASSPTSGIVYEQYF.

V is TRBV6-5 and J is TRBJ2-3; TRBD2 matches 8 bases. Trimming took 5 bases from V and 5 from J; bases not matched to a gene: 9. The CDR3 consists of 15 residues. The germline CDR1 and CDR2 sequences are MNHEY and SVGAGI. In DNA form, the CDR3 reads TGTGCCAGCAGTAGACTAGCGAACTCCGTAGATACGCAGTATTTT. It codes for CASSRLANSVDTQYF.

This sequence joins TRBV5-4 and TRBJ2-2; D call uncertain. V was pared by 5 bases and J by 0 bases, with 8 bases between. CDR3 length equals 14 residues. CDR1 is SGHNT, CDR2 YYREEE, per germline (reference sequence). This chain's CDR3 is CASSQDSNTGELFF. CDR3 sequence (DNA): TGTGCCAGCAGTCAAGACTCGAACACCGGGGAGCTGTTTTTT.

The V call is TRBV18, the J call TRBJ2-2; D remains ambiguous. This CDR3 is 15 amino acids long. Trimming removed 1 base from V and 2 bases from J, with 8 bases in between. Germline loops: CDR1 KGHSH, CDR2 LQKENI. This chain's CDR3 is CASSPQYLNTGELFF. The CDR3 nucleotides read TGTGCCAGCTCACCACAGTACTTAAACACCGGGGAGCTGTTTTTT.

The chain is built from TRBV5-1 and TRBJ2-5; D is uncertain. This CDR3 has 15 residues. Germline assignment: CDR1 SGHRS and CDR2 YFSETQ. Between the trimmed V and J ends, which lost 1 base and 2 bases, there was a span of 12 bases. The CDR3 DNA reads as TGCGCCAGCAGCTTGCCCCGCACCCCTCAAGAGACCCAGTACTTC. It yields the protein CASSLPRTPQETQYF.

The gene calls are TRBV4-1 and TRBJ2-1; 7 nucleotides line up with TRBD1. The V gene end was trimmed by 2 bases and the J gene end by 0 bases; junction bases not matched to a gene: 7. The germline CDR1 and CDR2 sequences are MGHRA and YSYEKL. The CDR3 is 17 residues long. In nucleotides, the CDR3 is TGCGCCAGCAGCCAACTACCGACAGGGAGCTCCTACAATGAGCAGTTCTTC. Amino acids: CASSQLPTGSSYNEQFF.

Notes on this clone: Other DNA sequences in this sample translate to the same CDR3. The J gene is TRBJ2-7, the V gene TRBV20-1, with no clear D. Germline V gene lookup returns CDR1 DFQATT and CDR2 SNEGSKA (reference sequence). V lost 6 bases, J lost 4 bases, and 7 bases lay in between. The CDR3 consists of 10 residues. CDR3 in amino acids: CSAGDYEQYF. CDR3 coding DNA: TGCAGTGCCGGCGATTACGAGCAGTACTTC.

The chain carries TRBV10-3 and TRBJ2-7, with 7 bases fitting TRBD2. This CDR3 comprises 14 residues. J gave up 6 bases and V 2 bases, and 7 bases lay outside the gene matches. The V gene's germline CDR1 is ENHRY and CDR2 SYGVKD. CDR3 DNA: TGTGCCATCAGTGAGGGGTGGACTAGTGGCGAGCAGTACTTC. It yields the protein CAISEGWTSGEQYF.

Worth noting for this clone: This specimen includes other DNA sequences encoding the same CDR3. J is TRBJ1-4 and V is TRBV5-4; no definite D call. This CDR3 is 13 amino acids long. From germline, CDR1 is SGHNT and CDR2 YYREEE (reference sequence). With 0 bases removed from V and 5 bases from J, the gap between germline ends came to 5 bases. CDR3: CASSLDRNEKLFF. The CDR3 nucleotides are TGTGCCAGCAGCTTGGACAGAAATGAAAAACTGTTTTTT.

The chain recombines TRBV6-6 with TRBJ2-6, with D uncertain. V was cut by 11 bases and J by 2 bases, with 4 bases left in between. Germline values: CDR1 MNHNY, CDR2 SVGAGI (reference sequence). The CDR3 extends over 11 amino acids. In nucleotides, the CDR3 is TGTGCCTCCACTGGGGCCAACGTCCTGACTTTC. It codes for CASTGANVLTF.